A single sample gave rise to the 26 T cell receptor beta chains below, sequenced in a study of response to subunit inactivated influenza vaccine. TCRdb called the RT-PCR reads again in MiXCR, with one record for every CDR3 protein. The sample has 550,000 to 800,000 distinct CDR3 sequences; approximately 14% are singletons. The material was PBMCs from blood, obtained approximately 12 days after vaccination. The receptors stem from a man between 45 and 60 years old who received an inactivated influenza vaccine.

The V and J genes are TRBV4-3 and TRBJ1-4; 11 bases map to TRBD1. The CDR3 has 16 amino acids. J was trimmed by 8 bases and V by 0 bases; bases with no gene match: 5. The germline V gene has CDR1 LGHNA and CDR2 YSLEER. CDR3 loop: CASSQDGQGAREKLFF. The CDR3 region has the DNA TGCGCCAGCAGCCAAGATGGACAGGGGGCGCGGGAAAAACTGTTTTTT.

The V gene is TRBV6-2 or TRBV6-3, the J gene TRBJ2-7; 10 positions match TRBD2. This CDR3 has 16 amino acids. CDR1 and CDR2 (germline): MNHEY, SVGEGT. Unmatched junction bases numbered 10, after V lost 6 bases and J lost 2 bases. CDR3 region: CASRIVSGGSTYEQYF. The CDR3 DNA reads TGTGCCAGCAGAATCGTTAGCGGGGGGTCTACCTACGAGCAGTACTTC.

The chain has TRBV20-1 and TRBJ1-1, with no clear D. This CDR3 comprises 13 residues. The V gene lost 6 bases and the J gene lost 4 bases, with 15 bases spanning the gap. Germline V gene lookup returns CDR1 DFQATT and CDR2 SNEGSKA (reference sequence). In DNA, the CDR3 is TGCAGTGCCTCCTCGACCCAGGTCACTGAAGCTTTCTTT. It specifies CSASSTQVTEAFF.

This clonotype has only a few counts. V is TRBV6-2 or TRBV6-3 and J is TRBJ2-3, with no clear D. This CDR3 has 15 amino acids. Germline V gene data show CDR1 as MNHEY and CDR2 as SVGEGT. V shed 5 bases and J shed 0 bases, with 12 bases lying between them. CDR3 sequence: CASSSRGHSTDTQYF. As DNA, the CDR3 is TGTGCCAGCAGTAGCCGCGGCCATAGCACAGATACGCAGTATTTT.

This clonotype has a handful of counts. The rearrangement links TRBV29-1 to TRBJ2-1; 10 nucleotides line up with TRBD2. Germline trimming cut 2 bases from V and 1 base from J; bases unmatched to any gene: 8. The CDR3 runs 17 residues. CDR1 SQVTM and CDR2 ANQGSEA come from the germline V gene. The CDR3 DNA is TGCAGCGTTGAAATACTAGCGGGGAGTTCATCCTACAATGAGCAGTTCTTC. It is translated as CSVEILAGSSSYNEQFF.

The chain employs TRBV6-2 or TRBV6-3 and TRBJ2-5, with 7 bases lining up with TRBD1. The CDR3 loop spans 14 amino acids. V was clipped by 6 bases and J by 2 bases; unmatched bases: 6. CDR1 and CDR2 (germline): MNHEY, SVGEGT. The CDR3 DNA is TGTGCCAGCAGGCCCTGGACAGGTCAAGAGACCCAGTACTTC. It is translated as CASRPWTGQETQYF.

The rearrangement links TRBV5-1 to TRBJ2-5; 7 positions agree with TRBD1. This CDR3 contains 17 residues. Germline CDR1 is SGHRS and CDR2 is YFSETQ. Losses at the gene ends were 0 bases for V and 1 base for J; bases not matched to a gene: 9. Here the CDR3 reads CASSLVAVGTAQETQYF. The CDR3 DNA reads as TGCGCCAGCAGCTTGGTCGCCGTCGGGACAGCCCAAGAGACCCAGTACTTC.

This clonotype occurred a few times. This sequence joins TRBV4-1 and TRBJ2-7; 10 bases are a match to TRBD1. After removal of 4 bases from V and 5 bases from J, the junction contained 5 bases not matched to a gene. The germline gives CDR1 MGHRA, CDR2 YSYEKL. This CDR3 is built from 14 residues. The CDR3 sequence is CASSRQGARDEQYF. DNA for the CDR3: TGCGCCAGCAGCCGACAGGGGGCGAGGGACGAGCAGTACTTC.

The table lists this clonotype with a few counts. This chain joins TRBV20-1 and TRBJ2-3, with unresolved D. Germline loops: CDR1 DFQATT, CDR2 SNEGSKA (reference sequence). The CDR3 loop spans 16 amino acids. Trimming removed 1 base from V and 7 bases from J, with 21 bases in between. CDR3 coding DNA: TGCAGTGCTAGAGCTCCCGGAAGGATTAATGTTTATACGCAGTATTTT. Translation gives CSARAPGRINVYTQYF.

The V call is TRBV20-1, the J call TRBJ2-1; unclear D gene. CDR1 DFQATT and CDR2 SNEGSKA come from the germline V gene (reference sequence). Trimming took 1 base from V and 7 from J, leaving 14 bases between them. This CDR3 region has 14 residues. The CDR3 protein is CSARVPGADNEQFF. The CDR3 DNA follows: TGCAGTGCTAGAGTCCCCGGTGCGGATAATGAGCAGTTCTTC.

This clonotype occurred a few times. The J gene is TRBJ1-1, the V gene TRBV18; D gene uncertain. V lost 2 bases and J 6 bases, leaving 16 bases between the germline ends. This CDR3 contains 15 residues. Germline CDR1 and CDR2: KGHSH and LQKENI. Here the CDR3 reads CASSPDATQRAEAFF. The CDR3 region has the DNA TGTGCCAGCTCACCAGATGCCACGCAGCGGGCTGAAGCTTTCTTT. The full variable domain, with the rest looked up from reference TRBV18 and TRBJ1-1, is NAGVMQNPRHLVRRRGQEARLRCSPMKGHSHVYWYRQLPEEGLKFMVYLQKENIIDESGMPKERFSAEFPKEGPSILRIQQVVRGDSAAYFCASSPDATQRAEAFFGQGTRLTVV.

The chain has TRBV6-2 or TRBV6-3 and TRBJ2-2, with 7 positions matching TRBD1. Germline CDR1 is MNHEY and CDR2 is SVGEGT. This CDR3 is built from 14 residues. J lost 7 bases, V lost 0 bases, and 2 bases had no gene match. In DNA form, the CDR3 reads TGTGCCAGCAGTTACTCAGGGACAGTCGGGGAGCTGTTTTTT. Translated, it gives CASSYSGTVGELFF.

CDR3 nucleotides: TGCGCCAGCAGCCCCCGATGGCCCGGTGGAAGAGCCAAAAACATTCAGTACTTC. Encoded protein: CASSPRWPGGRAKNIQYF. V is TRBV5-1 and J is TRBJ2-4; D remains ambiguous. The CDR3 totals 18 residues. V lost 4 bases to trimming and J lost 0 bases, with 20 bases between them. Germline lookup yields CDR1 SGHRS and CDR2 YFSETQ.

The rearrangement links TRBV5-1 to TRBJ2-5; D remains unclear. The germline V and J ends were trimmed by 4 bases and 4 bases, with 17 bases remaining between them. The CDR3 runs 15 residues. Germline CDR1 reads SGHRS; CDR2 reads YFSETQ. The CDR3 coding sequence is TGCGCCAGCAGCCTGGACGGAGACCCCGGAGAGACCCAGTACTTC. Protein: CASSLDGDPGETQYF.

This clonotype was seen a handful of times. The chain couples TRBV6-6 to TRBJ2-7; 13 bases are shared with TRBD2. The CDR3 is 13 amino acids. Per the germline V gene, CDR1 is MNHNY and CDR2 is SVGAGI (reference sequence). V lost 10 bases, J lost 6 bases, and 6 bases stayed unmatched. The CDR3 loop is CAIRTSGSSEQYF. The CDR3 DNA sequence: TGTGCCATTCGGACTAGCGGGAGCTCCGAGCAGTACTTC.

The V call is TRBV7-2, the J call TRBJ2-5; tentative D call: TRBD2 (6 bases). CDR1 is SGHTA, CDR2 FQGNSA, per germline. Deletions cut 1 base from V and 1 base from J, with 13 bases between. This CDR3 is 16 amino acids long. Here the CDR3 DNA reads TGTGCCAGCAGCTTAGATTCTAGCGTACGCCAAGAGACCCAGTACTTC. Amino acids: CASSLDSSVRQETQYF. Filled out from reference TRBV7-2 and TRBJ2-5, the complete variable domain reads GAGVSQSPSNKVTEKGKDVELRCDPISGHTALYWYRQSLGQGLEFLIYFQGNSAPDKSGLPSDRFSAERTGGSVSTLTIQRTQQEDSAVYLCASSLDSSVRQETQYFGPGTRLLVL.

This clonotype was recorded a few times. The chain joins TRBV14 to TRBJ2-1; 7 bases align to TRBD1. There are 14 residues in the CDR3. CDR1 SGHDN and CDR2 FVKESK come from the germline V gene. V trimming: 4 bases; J trimming: 8 bases; junction bases outside the gene matches: 8. The chain's CDR3 is CASSLFRGSHEQFF. The CDR3 nucleotides are TGTGCCAGCAGCCTGTTCAGGGGGAGCCATGAGCAGTTCTTC.

This clonotype was found a few times. The V and J genes are TRBV27 and TRBJ2-2; 9 bases are shared with TRBD2. The junction had 6 bases not matched to a gene; V was cut back by 7 bases and J by 3 bases. The CDR3 loop spans 15 amino acids. CDR1 is MNHEY, CDR2 SMNVEV, per germline (reference sequence). CDR3 region: CASKLRLADTGELFF. The DNA of the CDR3 is TGTGCCAGCAAATTGAGACTAGCGGACACCGGGGAGCTGTTTTTT.

J is TRBJ2-1 and V is TRBV20-1; D may be TRBD2 (7 bases). This CDR3 comprises 14 residues. Germline V gene sequence: CDR1 DFQATT, CDR2 SNEGSKA (reference sequence). The V end was cut by 5 bases, the J end by 2 bases, with 13 bases between. The DNA of the CDR3 is TGCAGTGCTGGGGGGGCCTCCGCCTACAATGAGCAGTTCTTC. Protein product: CSAGGASAYNEQFF.

This clonotype has a handful of counts. The CDR3 region is CASSLTRSGSAPLHF. The CDR3 DNA reads as TGTGCCAGCAGCTTAACCAGGTCGGGTTCGGCACCCCTCCACTTT. This rearrangement joins TRBV7-2 to TRBJ1-6; D unresolved. The V gene's germline CDR1 is SGHTA and CDR2 FQGNSA. The CDR3 runs 15 residues. The ends were cut back, 2 bases at V and 11 bases at J, with 16 bases in the middle.

The table lists this clonotype with many counts. V is TRBV29-1 and J is TRBJ1-1; D is unresolved. CDR1 is SQVTM, CDR2 ANQGSEA, per germline. This CDR3 comprises 13 residues. The V gene lost 7 bases and the J gene lost 0 bases, with 12 bases spanning the gap. The CDR3 nucleotides read TGCAGCGGGGCAGATGCGATGAACACTGAAGCTTTCTTT. Residues: CSGADAMNTEAFF.

This chain uses TRBV15 with TRBJ2-5, with no clear D. Germline V gene data show CDR1 as LNHNV and CDR2 as YYDKDF (reference sequence). V shed 1 base and J shed 0 bases, with 3 bases lying between them. The CDR3 runs 13 residues. The CDR3 sequence is CATSRVYQETQYF. The CDR3 coding sequence is TGTGCCACCAGCAGAGTGTACCAAGAGACCCAGTACTTC.

This clonotype showed up many times. The rearrangement links TRBV15 to TRBJ1-2; D is possibly TRBD1 (5 bases). CDR1 is LNHNV and CDR2 is YYDKDF in the germline V gene (reference sequence). The V and J ends lost 1 base and 4 bases respectively, with 13 bases between them. The CDR3 runs 15 residues. This chain's CDR3 is CATSRVNRGGYGYTF. DNA of the CDR3: TGTGCCACCAGCAGAGTGAATAGGGGAGGCTATGGCTACACCTTC. The whole variable domain, remainder taken from reference TRBV15 and TRBJ1-2, is DAMVIQNPRYQVTQFGKPVTLSCSQTLNHNVMYWYQQKSSQAPKLLFHYYDKDFNNEADTPDNFQSRRPNTSFCFLDIRSPGLGDTAMYLCATSRVNRGGYGYTFGSGTRLTVV.

This clonotype appeared many times. The rearrangement joins TRBV6-5 to TRBJ2-3; 8 bases match TRBD2. The CDR3 contains 16 residues. CDR1 and CDR2 from the germline V gene are MNHEY and SVGAGI. Trimming cost V 2 bases and J 8 bases; bases outside gene matches: 12. CDR3: CASSYTNSGKGATQYF. The DNA of the CDR3 is TGTGCCAGCAGTTACACAAATAGCGGGAAGGGAGCTACGCAGTATTTT.

In this sample, this clonotype turned up a few times. The chain carries TRBV10-3 and TRBJ2-5; 9 nucleotides align to TRBD1. Germline assignment: CDR1 ENHRY and CDR2 SYGVKD. The V and J ends lost 5 bases and 2 bases, in that order; junction bases with no gene match: 3. This CDR3 region has 14 residues. CDR3 in DNA: TGTGCCATCAGTAGACAGGGGGATCAAGAGACCCAGTACTTC. This sequence encodes CAISRQGDQETQYF.

The chain employs TRBV6-2 or TRBV6-3 and TRBJ2-2; D ambiguous. Germline V gene sequence: CDR1 MNHEY, CDR2 SVGEGT. CDR3 length equals 13 residues. Trimming pared 6 bases from V and 5 bases from J, leaving 10 bases between. The CDR3 loop reads CASSSGFTGELFF. The CDR3 nucleotides read TGTGCCAGCAGCTCCGGGTTTACCGGGGAGCTGTTTTTT.